The 4 T cell receptor beta chains reported below all come from one sample, sequenced in a study of cytomegalovirus exposure and HLA in healthy donors. This table comes from immunoSEQ multiplex PCR, and its TCRdb copy is limited to in-frame clones, with some not included. The sample carries about 240,000 clones, around 85% recorded once. Sequences were obtained from PBMCs. The origin of the receptors is a woman younger than 45 in good health and CMV-seropositive.

The V and J genes are TRBV28 and TRBJ2-3; 7 positions agree with TRBD1. There are 17 residues in the CDR3. V gave up 5 bases and J gave up 2 bases; unmatched junction bases: 13. CDR1 and CDR2 (germline): MDHEN, SYDVKM. For the CDR3, the DNA is TGTGCCAGCAGTCCACTTAGGGACAGCAAGTTCACAGATACGCAGTATTTT. Amino acid sequence: CASSPLRDSKFTDTQYF.

V gene TRBV19 combines with J gene TRBJ2-1, with D perhaps matching TRBD2 (5 bases). CDR3 length: 17 residues. V lost 3 bases and J 0 bases, leaving 15 bases between the germline ends. Germline-derived CDR1 and CDR2 are LNHDA and SQIVND (reference sequence). The CDR3 DNA reads TGTGCCAGTAGTATGCGGGTAGGGCAGAACTCCTACAATGAGCAGTTCTTC. Protein: CASSMRVGQNSYNEQFF.

This chain uses TRBV28 with TRBJ1-2; TRBD1 matches at 8 bases. The CDR3 sequence is 16 residues long. In germline, CDR1 is MDHEN, CDR2 SYDVKM. With V trimmed by 6 bases and J by 9 bases, 18 bases remained unmatched. CDR3 sequence: CASRAPLIRGLGRYTF. CDR3 DNA: TGTGCCAGCAGGGCACCGCTTATCAGGGGGCTCGGTCGCTACACCTTC.

The chain uses TRBV14 and TRBJ1-4, with TRBD1 matching 9 bases. Germline CDR1 is SGHDN and CDR2 is FVKESK. This CDR3 region has 14 residues. V shed 4 bases and J 5 bases; nucleotides not matched to a gene: 2. The CDR3 nucleotides are TGTGCCAGCAGCCTCGGGACAGGGAATGAAAAACTGTTTTTT. It translates to CASSLGTGNEKLFF. The full variable domain, with the rest looked up from reference TRBV14 and TRBJ1-4, is EAGVTQFPSHSVIEKGQTVTLRCDPISGHDNLYWYRRVMGKEIKFLLHFVKESKQDESGMPNNRFLAERTGGTYSTLKVQPAELEDSGVYFCASSLGTGNEKLFFGSGTQLSVL.